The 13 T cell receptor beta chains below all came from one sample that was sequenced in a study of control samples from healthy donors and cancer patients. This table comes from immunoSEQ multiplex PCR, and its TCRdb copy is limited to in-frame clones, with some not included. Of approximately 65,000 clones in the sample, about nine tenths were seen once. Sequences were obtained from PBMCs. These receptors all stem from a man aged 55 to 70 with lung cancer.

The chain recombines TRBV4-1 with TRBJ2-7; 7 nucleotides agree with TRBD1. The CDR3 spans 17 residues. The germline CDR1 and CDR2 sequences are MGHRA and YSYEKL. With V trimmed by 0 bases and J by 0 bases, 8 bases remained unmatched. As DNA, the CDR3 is TGCGCCAGCAGCCAAGATAGAGACAGGGCGAGCTCCTACGAGCAGTACTTC. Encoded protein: CASSQDRDRASSYEQYF.

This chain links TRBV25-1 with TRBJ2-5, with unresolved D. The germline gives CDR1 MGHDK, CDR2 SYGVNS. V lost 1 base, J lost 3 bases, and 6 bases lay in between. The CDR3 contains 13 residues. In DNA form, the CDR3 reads TGTGCCAGCAGTGAATTCGCAAAAGAGACCCAGTACTTC. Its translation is CASSEFAKETQYF.

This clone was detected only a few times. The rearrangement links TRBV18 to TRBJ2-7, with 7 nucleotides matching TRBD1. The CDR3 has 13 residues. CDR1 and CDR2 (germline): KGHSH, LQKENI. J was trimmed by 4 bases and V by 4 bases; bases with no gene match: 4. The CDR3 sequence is CASSQDRLYEQYV. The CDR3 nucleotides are TGTGCCAGCTCACAGGACAGGCTGTACGAGCAGTACGTC.

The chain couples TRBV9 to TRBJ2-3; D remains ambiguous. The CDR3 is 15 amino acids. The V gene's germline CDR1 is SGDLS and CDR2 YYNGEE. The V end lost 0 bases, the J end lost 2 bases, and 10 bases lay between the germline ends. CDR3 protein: CASSVGGFDTDTQYF. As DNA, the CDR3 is TGTGCCAGCAGCGTAGGCGGTTTCGACACAGATACGCAGTATTTT.

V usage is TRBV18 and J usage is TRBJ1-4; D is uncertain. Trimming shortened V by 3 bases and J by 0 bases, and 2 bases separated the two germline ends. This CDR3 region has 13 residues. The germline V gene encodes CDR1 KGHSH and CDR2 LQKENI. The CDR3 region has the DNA TGTGCCAGCTCACCCTCAACTAATGAAAAACTGTTTTTT. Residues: CASSPSTNEKLFF. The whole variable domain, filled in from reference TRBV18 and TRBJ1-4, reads NAGVMQNPRHLVRRRGQEARLRCSPMKGHSHVYWYRQLPEEGLKFMVYLQKENIIDESGMPKERFSAEFPKEGPSILRIQQVVRGDSAAYFCASSPSTNEKLFFGSGTQLSVL.

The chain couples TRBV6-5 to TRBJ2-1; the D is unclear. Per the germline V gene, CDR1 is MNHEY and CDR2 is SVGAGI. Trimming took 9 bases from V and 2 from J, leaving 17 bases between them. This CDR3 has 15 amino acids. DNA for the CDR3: TGTGCCAGTTTCATCGACCGTTCAGCCTACAATGAGCAGTTCTTC. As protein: CASFIDRSAYNEQFF.

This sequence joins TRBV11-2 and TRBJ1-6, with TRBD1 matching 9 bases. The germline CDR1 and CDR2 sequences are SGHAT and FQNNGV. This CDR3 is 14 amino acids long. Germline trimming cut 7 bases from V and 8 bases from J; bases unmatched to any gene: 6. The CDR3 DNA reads TGTGCCAGCACCCTACAGGGGGCGTATTCACCCCTCCACTTT. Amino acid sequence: CASTLQGAYSPLHF. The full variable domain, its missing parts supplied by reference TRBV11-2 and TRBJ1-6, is EAGVAQSPRYKIIEKRQSVAFWCNPISGHATLYWYQQILGQGPKLLIQFQNNGVVDDSQLPKDRFSAERLKGVDSTLKIQPAKLEDSAVYLCASTLQGAYSPLHFGNGTRLTVT.

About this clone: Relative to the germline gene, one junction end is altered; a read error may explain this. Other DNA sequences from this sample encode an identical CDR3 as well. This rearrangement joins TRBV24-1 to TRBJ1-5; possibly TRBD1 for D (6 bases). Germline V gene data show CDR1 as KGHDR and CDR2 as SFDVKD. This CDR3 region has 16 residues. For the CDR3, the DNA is TGCGCCACCAGTGAAGGTACAGGGAACCACAATCAGCCCCAGCATTTT. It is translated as CATSEGTGNHNQPQHF.

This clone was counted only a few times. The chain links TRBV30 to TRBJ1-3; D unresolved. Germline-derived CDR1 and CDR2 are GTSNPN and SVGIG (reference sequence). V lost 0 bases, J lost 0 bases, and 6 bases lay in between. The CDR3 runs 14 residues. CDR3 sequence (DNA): TGTGCCTGGAGTGTACCCTCCTCTGGAAACACCATATATTTT. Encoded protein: CAWSVPSSGNTIYF.

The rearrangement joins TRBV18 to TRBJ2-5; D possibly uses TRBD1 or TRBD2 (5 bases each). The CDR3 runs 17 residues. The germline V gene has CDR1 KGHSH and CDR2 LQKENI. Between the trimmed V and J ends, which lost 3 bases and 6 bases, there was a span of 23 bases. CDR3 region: CASSPFKVSGPPKTQYF. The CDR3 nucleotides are TGTGCCAGCTCACCTTTCAAGGTCTCGGGGCCTCCTAAGACCCAGTACTTC.

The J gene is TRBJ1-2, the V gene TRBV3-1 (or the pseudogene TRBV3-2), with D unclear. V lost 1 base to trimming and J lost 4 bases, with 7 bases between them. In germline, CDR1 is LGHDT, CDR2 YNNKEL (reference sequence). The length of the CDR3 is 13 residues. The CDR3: CASSQVTFYGYTF. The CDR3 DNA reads TGTGCCAGCAGCCAAGTCACTTTCTATGGCTACACCTTC.

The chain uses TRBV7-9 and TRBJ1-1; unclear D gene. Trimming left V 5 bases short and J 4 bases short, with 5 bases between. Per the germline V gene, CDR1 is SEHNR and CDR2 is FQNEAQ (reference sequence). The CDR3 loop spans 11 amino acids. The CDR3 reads CASSPVTEAFF. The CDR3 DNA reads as TGTGCCAGCAGCCCCGTCACTGAAGCTTTCTTT.

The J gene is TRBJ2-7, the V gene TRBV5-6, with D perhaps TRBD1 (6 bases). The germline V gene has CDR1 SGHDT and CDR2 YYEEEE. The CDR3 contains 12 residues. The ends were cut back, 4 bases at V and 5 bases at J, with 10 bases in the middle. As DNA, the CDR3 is TGTGCCAGCAGCACAGGGTCCCACGAGCAGTACTTC. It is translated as CASSTGSHEQYF.